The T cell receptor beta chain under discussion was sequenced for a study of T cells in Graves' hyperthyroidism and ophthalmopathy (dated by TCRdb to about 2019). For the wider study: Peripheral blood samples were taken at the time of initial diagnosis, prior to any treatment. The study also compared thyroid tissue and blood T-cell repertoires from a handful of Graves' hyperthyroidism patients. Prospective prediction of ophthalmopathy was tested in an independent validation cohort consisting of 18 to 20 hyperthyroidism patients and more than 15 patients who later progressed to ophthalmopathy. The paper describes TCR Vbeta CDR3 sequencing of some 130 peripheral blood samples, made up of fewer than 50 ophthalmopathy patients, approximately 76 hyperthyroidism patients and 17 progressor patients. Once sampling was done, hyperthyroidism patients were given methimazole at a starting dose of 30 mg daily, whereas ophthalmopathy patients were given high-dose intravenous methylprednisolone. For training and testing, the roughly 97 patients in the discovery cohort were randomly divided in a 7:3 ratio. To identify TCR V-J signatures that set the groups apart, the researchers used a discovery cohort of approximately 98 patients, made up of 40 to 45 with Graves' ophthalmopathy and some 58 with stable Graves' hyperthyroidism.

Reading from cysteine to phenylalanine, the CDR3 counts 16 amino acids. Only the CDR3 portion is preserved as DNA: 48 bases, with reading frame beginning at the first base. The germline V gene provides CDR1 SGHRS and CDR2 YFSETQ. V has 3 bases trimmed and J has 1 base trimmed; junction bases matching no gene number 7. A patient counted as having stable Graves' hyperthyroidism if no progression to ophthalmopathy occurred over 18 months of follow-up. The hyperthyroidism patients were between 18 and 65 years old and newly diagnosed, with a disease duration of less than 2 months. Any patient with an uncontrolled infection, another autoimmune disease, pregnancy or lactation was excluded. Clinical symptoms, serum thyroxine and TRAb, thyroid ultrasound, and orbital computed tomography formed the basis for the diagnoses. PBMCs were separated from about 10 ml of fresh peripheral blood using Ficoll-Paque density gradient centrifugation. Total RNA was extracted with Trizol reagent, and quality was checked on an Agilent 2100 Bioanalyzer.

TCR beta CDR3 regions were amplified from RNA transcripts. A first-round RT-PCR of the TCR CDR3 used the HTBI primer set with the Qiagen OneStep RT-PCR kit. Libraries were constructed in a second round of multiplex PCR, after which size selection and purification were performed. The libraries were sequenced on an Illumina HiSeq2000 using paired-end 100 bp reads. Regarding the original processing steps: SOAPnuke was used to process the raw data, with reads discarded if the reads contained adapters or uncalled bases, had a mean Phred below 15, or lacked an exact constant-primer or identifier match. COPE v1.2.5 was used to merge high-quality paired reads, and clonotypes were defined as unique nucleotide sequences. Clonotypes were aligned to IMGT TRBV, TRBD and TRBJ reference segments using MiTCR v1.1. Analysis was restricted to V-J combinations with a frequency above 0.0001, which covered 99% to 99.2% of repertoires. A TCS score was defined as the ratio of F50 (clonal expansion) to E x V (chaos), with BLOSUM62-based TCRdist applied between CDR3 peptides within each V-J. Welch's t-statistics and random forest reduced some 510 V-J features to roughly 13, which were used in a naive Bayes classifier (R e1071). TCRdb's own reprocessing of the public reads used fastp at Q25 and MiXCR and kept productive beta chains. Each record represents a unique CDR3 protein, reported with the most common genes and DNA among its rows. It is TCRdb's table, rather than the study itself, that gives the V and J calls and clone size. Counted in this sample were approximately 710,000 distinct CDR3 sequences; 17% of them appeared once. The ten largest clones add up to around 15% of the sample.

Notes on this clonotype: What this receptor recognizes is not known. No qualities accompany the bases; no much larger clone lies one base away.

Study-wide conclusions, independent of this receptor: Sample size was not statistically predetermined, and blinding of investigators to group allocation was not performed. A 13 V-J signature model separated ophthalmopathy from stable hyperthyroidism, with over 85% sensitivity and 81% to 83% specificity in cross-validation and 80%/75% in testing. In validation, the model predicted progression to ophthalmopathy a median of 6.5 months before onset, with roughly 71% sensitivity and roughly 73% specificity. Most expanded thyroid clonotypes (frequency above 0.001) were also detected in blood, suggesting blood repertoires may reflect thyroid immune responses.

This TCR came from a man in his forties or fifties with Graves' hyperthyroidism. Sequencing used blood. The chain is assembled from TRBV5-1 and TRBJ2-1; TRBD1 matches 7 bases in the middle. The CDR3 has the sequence CASSSTTGISYNEQFF. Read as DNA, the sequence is TGCGCCAGCAGCTCCACGACAGGGATATCCTACAATGAGCAGTTCTTC.